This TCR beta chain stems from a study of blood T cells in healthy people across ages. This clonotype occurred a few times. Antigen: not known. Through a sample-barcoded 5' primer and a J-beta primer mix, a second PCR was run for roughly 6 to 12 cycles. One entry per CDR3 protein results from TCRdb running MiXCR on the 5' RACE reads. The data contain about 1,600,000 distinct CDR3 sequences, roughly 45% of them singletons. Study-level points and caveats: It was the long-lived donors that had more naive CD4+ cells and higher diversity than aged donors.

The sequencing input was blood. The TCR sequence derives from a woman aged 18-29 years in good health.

The CDR3 bases are TGCGCCAGCAGCCGGCCCGACAATAAAGAGACCCAGTACTTC. It specifies CASSRPDNKETQYF. The chain joins TRBV5-1 to TRBJ2-5; D is ambiguous. The CDR3 extends over 14 amino acids. Germline CDR1 reads SGHRS; CDR2 reads YFSETQ. Trimming took off 4 bases at V and 3 bases at J, with 13 bases between the two ends.